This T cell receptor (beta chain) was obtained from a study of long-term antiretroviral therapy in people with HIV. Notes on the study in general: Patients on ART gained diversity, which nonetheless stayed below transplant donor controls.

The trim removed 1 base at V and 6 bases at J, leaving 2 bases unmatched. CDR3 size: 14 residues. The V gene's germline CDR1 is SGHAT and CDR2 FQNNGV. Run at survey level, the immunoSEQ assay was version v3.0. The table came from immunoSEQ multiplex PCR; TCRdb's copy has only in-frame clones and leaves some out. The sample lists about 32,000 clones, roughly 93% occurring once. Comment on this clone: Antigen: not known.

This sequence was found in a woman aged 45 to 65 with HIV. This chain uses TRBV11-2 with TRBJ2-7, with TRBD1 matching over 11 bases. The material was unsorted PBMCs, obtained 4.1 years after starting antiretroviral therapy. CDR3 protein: CASSLGTGGSEQYF. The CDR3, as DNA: TGTGCCAGCAGCTTAGGGACAGGGGGCTCCGAGCAGTACTTC.